Each of the 27 T cell receptor beta chains below was sequenced from the same sample in a study of cytotoxic CD8 clonotypes in ibrutinib-treated CLL. TCRdb keeps only in-frame clones here, not all; method: immunoSEQ multiplex PCR. The sample has 130,000 or so clones; around four fifths are singletons. Here the sequenced sample was PBMCs, taken after 24 months of ibrutinib treatment. Every receptor here comes from a human donor with chronic lymphocytic leukemia.

This chain uses TRBV19 with TRBJ2-2, with 7 bases lining up with TRBD2. The CDR3 is 17 amino acids. V was pared by 2 bases and J by 2 bases, with 8 bases of the junction left unmatched. The V gene's germline CDR1 is LNHDA and CDR2 SQIVND (reference sequence). The CDR3 is CASSISGPSGNTGELFF. The CDR3 DNA reads TGTGCCAGTAGTATAAGTGGGCCTAGCGGCAACACCGGGGAGCTGTTTTTT.

The chain links TRBV7-3 to TRBJ2-3, with a possible D match to TRBD2 (6 bases). The germline V gene encodes CDR1 SGHTA and CDR2 FQGTGA. With 5 bases removed from V and 2 bases from J, the gap between germline ends came to 11 bases. CDR3 length: 14 residues. The CDR3: CASSLWGDTDTQYF. As DNA, the CDR3 is TGTGCCAGCAGCCTGTGGGGGGACACAGATACGCAGTATTTT.

The chain links TRBV13 to TRBJ2-5, with D maybe TRBD1 (6 bases). This CDR3 contains 16 residues. The V gene's germline CDR1 is PRHDT and CDR2 FYEKMQ (reference sequence). V was pared by 0 bases and J by 4 bases, with 15 bases between. CDR3 nucleotides: TGTGCCAGCAGCTTAGGGGGCCAGGGGTCGGGAGAGACCCAGTACTTC. The encoded protein is CASSLGGQGSGETQYF.

The chain recombines TRBV4-1 with TRBJ1-2; D ambiguous. The ends were cut back, 4 bases at V and 7 bases at J, with 22 bases in the middle. The CDR3 is made up of 16 amino acids. Germline V lookup: CDR1 MGHRA, CDR2 YSYEKL. The CDR3 DNA reads as TGCGCCAGCAGCCCCCGGGGTGTCCAGGCTATGGCTGGCTACACCTTC. This sequence encodes CASSPRGVQAMAGYTF.

This clone has just one count. J is TRBJ2-7 and V is TRBV5-5, with D perhaps given as TRBD1 or TRBD2 (5 bases each). Germline V lookup: CDR1 SGHKS, CDR2 YYEKEE (reference sequence). The CDR3 is 14 amino acids. V was clipped by 7 bases and J by 3 bases, with 17 bases between them. CDR3 sequence reads: CASGDASDSYEQYF. The DNA of the CDR3 is TGTGCCAGCGGGGACGCGTCCGACAGCTACGAGCAGTACTTC. The full variable domain, rest sourced from reference TRBV5-5 and TRBJ2-7, is DAGVTQSPTHLIKTRGQQVTLRCSPISGHKSVSWYQQVLGQGPQFIFQYYEKEERGRGNFPDRFSARQFPNYSSELNVNALLLGDSALYLCASGDASDSYEQYFGPGTRLTVT.

The chain combines TRBV21-1 with TRBJ1-5. TRBV21-1 constitutes a pseudogene. The CDR3 consists of 22 residues. The CDR3 sequence: CASSLKDRGATINLNSNQPQHF. CDR3 coding DNA: TGTGCCAGCAGCCTAAAAGATAGGGGGGCGACGATCAATCTCAATAGCAATCAGCCCCAGCATTTT.

CDR3 sequence: CASSYDRVRGEQYF. CDR3 nucleotide sequence: TGTGCCAGCAGTTACGACAGGGTTCGGGGCGAGCAGTACTTC. This chain links TRBV6-5 with TRBJ2-7; TRBD1 agrees at 7 bases. Germline-derived CDR1 and CDR2 are MNHEY and SVGAGI. The CDR3 loop spans 14 amino acids. V lost 2 bases, J lost 6 bases, and 7 bases stayed unmatched.

The gene calls are TRBV7-3 and TRBJ2-3, with 11 bases identical to TRBD2. Germline lookup yields CDR1 SGHTA and CDR2 FQGTGA. This CDR3 is 15 amino acids long. The V gene end was trimmed by 3 bases and the J gene end by 5 bases; junction bases not matched to a gene: 4. The CDR3 nucleotides read TGTGCCAGCAGCTTGAGACTAGCGGGGATAGATACGCAGTATTTT. This codes for CASSLRLAGIDTQYF.

V usage is TRBV28 and J usage is TRBJ1-2; D is perhaps TRBD1 (5 bases). Germline V lookup: CDR1 MDHEN, CDR2 SYDVKM. Trimming pared 5 bases from V and 7 bases from J, leaving 11 bases between. There are 12 residues in the CDR3. The CDR3, as DNA: TGTGCCAGCAGTAGCCAGGGTAGTGGCTACACCTTC. Translation gives CASSSQGSGYTF.

This chain uses TRBV5-3 with TRBJ1-2; 8 bases match TRBD1. TRBV5-3 is recorded as an ORF, its role being uncertain. The CDR3 spans 15 residues. V gave up 4 bases and J gave up 2 bases; unmatched junction bases: 7. CDR3 protein: CARSPGQEKNYGYTF. CDR3 in DNA: TGTGCCAGAAGCCCGGGACAGGAAAAGAACTATGGCTACACCTTC.

The chain has TRBV7-9 and TRBJ1-1; D gene ambiguous. Germline V CDR1 and CDR2: SEHNR, FQNEAQ (reference sequence). Trimming pared 5 bases from V and 5 bases from J, leaving 9 bases between. This CDR3 region has 12 residues. CDR3 sequence (DNA): TGTGCCAGCAGCCACTCGGGGACTGAAGCTTTCTTT. It yields the protein CASSHSGTEAFF.

V and J are TRBV29-1 and TRBJ2-5; D gene unclear. Germline V gives CDR1 SQVTM, CDR2 ANQGSEA. The CDR3 length is 11 residues. V lost 0 bases and J 1 base, leaving 0 bases between the germline ends. CDR3 residues: CSVEDQETQYF. The CDR3 bases are TGCAGCGTTGAAGACCAAGAGACCCAGTACTTC.

V gene TRBV7-8 combines with J gene TRBJ2-7; D tentatively fits TRBD1 or TRBD2 (5 bases each). The CDR3 runs 16 residues. With 1 base removed from V and 9 bases from J, the gap between germline ends came to 22 bases. The germline V gene encodes CDR1 SGHVS and CDR2 FQNEAQ. CDR3 sequence (DNA): TGTGCCAGCAGCTTAGGAGAACCGGGACGGACCCTCGGGCAGTACTTC. It codes for CASSLGEPGRTLGQYF.

The CDR3 sequence is CASSPRGTGSGYTF. Written as DNA, the CDR3 is TGTGCCAGCTCACCGAGGGGTACAGGCTCTGGCTACACCTTC. The rearrangement uses TRBV18 and TRBJ1-2, with TRBD1 as a possible D gene (5 bases). The CDR3 covers 14 residues. Germline V gene sequence: CDR1 KGHSH, CDR2 LQKENI. Trimming shortened V by 3 bases and J by 7 bases, and 15 bases separated the two germline ends.

The chain recombines TRBV2 with TRBJ1-1; TRBD1 agrees at 10 bases. Germline CDR1 is SNHLY and CDR2 is FYNNEI. This CDR3 is 14 amino acids long. Trimming at V came to 7 bases and at J to 4 bases, leaving 6 bases not matched to a gene. DNA for the CDR3: TGTGCCAGCATCCCGGGACAGGGGCGCACTGAAGCTTTCTTT. Encoded protein: CASIPGQGRTEAFF.

The chain links TRBV23-1 to TRBJ2-7; no reliable D call. TRBV23-1 is marked as an open reading frame, function uncertain. Deletions cut 10 bases from V and 2 bases from J, with 18 bases between. This CDR3 is 14 amino acids long. DNA for the CDR3: TGCGCCACCCCAAGTCCGGAAGGACCCTACGAGCAGTACTTC. It codes for CATPSPEGPYEQYF.

The gene calls are TRBV11-3 and TRBJ1-1; 8 bases align to TRBD1. This CDR3 has 13 residues. CDR1 SGHNT and CDR2 YENEEA come from the germline V gene. Trimming at V came to 5 bases and at J to 10 bases, leaving 9 bases not matched to a gene. CDR3 coding DNA: TGTGCCAGCAGCAAAAGTCAGGGGGCCGTAGCTTTCTTT. It yields the protein CASSKSQGAVAFF.

The chain joins TRBV4-1 to TRBJ1-2, with D possibly being TRBD1 (6 bases). The ends were cut back, 0 bases at V and 5 bases at J, with 25 bases in the middle. CDR1 MGHRA and CDR2 YSYEKL come from the germline V gene. This CDR3 has 19 residues. DNA for the CDR3: TGCGCCAGCAGCCAAGATGGGGGGCACGGACAGCCAGGGGTATATGGCTACACCTTC. This translates into CASSQDGGHGQPGVYGYTF.

This chain connects TRBV5-4 to TRBJ2-7, with 7 positions matching TRBD1. The CDR3 covers 13 residues. Trimming removed 0 bases from V and 6 bases from J; junction bases left unmatched: 3. Germline lookup yields CDR1 SGHNT and CDR2 YYREEE (reference sequence). CDR3 bases: TGTGCCAGCAGCTTGGAGTCAGGGGGCGAGCAGTACTTC. It specifies CASSLESGGEQYF.

This clone was found many times. The V gene is TRBV13, the J gene TRBJ2-1; 9 bases match TRBD2. CDR3 length: 18 residues. Trimming took 0 bases from V and 3 from J; bases not matched to a gene: 9. Germline CDR1 and CDR2: PRHDT and FYEKMQ (reference sequence). The CDR3 here is CASSLGRSGGFSYNEQFF. CDR3 bases: TGTGCCAGCAGCTTAGGCCGCAGCGGGGGGTTTAGCTACAATGAGCAGTTCTTC.

This chain links TRBV29-1 with TRBJ1-2, with 7 positions matching TRBD1. This CDR3 contains 11 residues. With 5 bases clipped from V and 8 bases from J, the junction kept 5 bases outside the gene matches. Germline assignment: CDR1 SQVTM and CDR2 ANQGSEA. Written as DNA, the CDR3 is TGCAGCGTTTCACAGGGGTTGGGCTACACCTTC. Residues: CSVSQGLGYTF.

The rearrangement links TRBV11-3 to TRBJ2-1, with 9 bases lining up with TRBD2. J was trimmed by 4 bases and V by 4 bases; bases with no gene match: 5. This CDR3 region has 15 residues. Germline V gene sequence: CDR1 SGHNT, CDR2 YENEEA. CDR3 amino acids: CASSSLSGRYNEQFF. The CDR3 nucleotides are TGTGCCAGCAGCTCCCTTAGCGGGAGATACAATGAGCAGTTCTTC.

V and J are TRBV18 and TRBJ1-1, with 9 bases identical to TRBD1. V lost 8 bases to trimming and J lost 5 bases; unmatched junction nucleotides: 9. The CDR3 is 14 residues long. CDR1 KGHSH and CDR2 LQKENI come from the germline V gene. CDR3 coding DNA: TGTGCCAGCCTAGGAACAGGGGGCCAAACTGAAGCTTTCTTT. This codes for CASLGTGGQTEAFF.

V gene TRBV7-9 combines with J gene TRBJ1-4; D is ambiguous. V gave up 6 bases and J gave up 5 bases, with 10 bases separating them. Germline-derived CDR1 and CDR2 are SEHNR and FQNEAQ (reference sequence). The CDR3 runs to 13 residues. In DNA, the CDR3 is TGTGCCAGCAGACCCTCCGGAAATGAAAAACTGTTTTTT. Its translation is CASRPSGNEKLFF.

V is TRBV10-3 and J is TRBJ2-1; D possibly corresponds to TRBD1 (5 bases). The CDR3 extends over 19 amino acids. Germline CDR1 reads ENHRY; CDR2 reads SYGVKD. The germline V and J ends were trimmed by 7 bases and 5 bases, with 30 bases remaining between them. The CDR3 DNA is TGTGCCATCAAGGGCGAGATGGGGCAGGGTCCATTTTTCGACAATGAGCAGTTCTTC. This encodes CAIKGEMGQGPFFDNEQFF.

The chain is built from TRBV28 and TRBJ2-7; 7 bases agree with TRBD1. Unmatched junction bases numbered 10, after V lost 7 bases and J lost 4 bases. Germline V gene lookup returns CDR1 MDHEN and CDR2 SYDVKM. CDR3 length equals 14 residues. The CDR3 loop is CASTLPGQPYEQYF. CDR3 bases: TGTGCCAGCACTCTTCCGGGACAGCCGTACGAGCAGTACTTC.

The gene calls are TRBV7-6 and TRBJ2-2, with 8 bases fitting TRBD1. Germline loops: CDR1 SGHVS, CDR2 FNYEAQ. This CDR3 spans 17 amino acids. Trimming took 5 bases from V and 5 from J; bases not matched to a gene: 13. The CDR3 loop reads CASSPRRSRGRTGELFF. The CDR3 coding sequence is TGTGCCAGCAGCCCCCGGAGGAGCAGGGGGCGTACCGGGGAGCTGTTTTTT.